The source of this TCR beta chain is a study of graft-versus-host responses after intestinal transplantation. Study at large: Grafts that recipients had were multivisceral, liver-intestinal, or isolated intestinal transplants.

The CDR3 sequence is 11 residues long. With 3 bases removed from V and 8 bases from J, the gap between germline ends came to 6 bases. Germline loops: CDR1 MNHEY, CDR2 SMNVEV (reference sequence). Notes on the study in general: Ileal or blood samples showed some GvH clones first, and such clones were also found in recipient marrow. Circulating GvH clones peaking coincided with falling HvG clones soon after transplant.

Some clones are missing from TCRdb's copy, which holds only in-frame ones; the method was immunoSEQ multiplex PCR. The sample carries about 86,000 clones, about 91% recorded once. To note about this clone: Its antigen is still unknown.

This TCR came from a human donor who received an intestinal transplant. The sequencing used unstimulated CD8+ T cells sorted from spleen or lymph node cells, collected before intestinal transplant. The chain links TRBV27 to TRBJ2-3; D is perhaps TRBD2 (5 bases). Written as DNA, the CDR3 is TGTGCCAGCAGTTTGGCGGGTACGCAGTATTTT. Translation gives CASSLAGTQYF.